This T cell receptor beta chain was recovered during a study of T cell repertoires in cytomegalovirus infection. This clonotype was seen a few times. The target antigen is unknown. This CDR3 is built from 15 residues. Germline values: CDR1 SGHDT, CDR2 YYEEEE. V lost 0 bases to trimming and J lost 3 bases; unmatched junction nucleotides: 6. Via MiXCR, TCRdb re-called the reads, giving one row per CDR3 protein. The sample includes hundreds of thousands of distinct CDR3 sequences, roughly 42% of them seen just once. This chain joins TRBV5-6 and TRBJ2-7; 7 bases agree with TRBD2. Sequenced material: cultured PBMCs, taken from culture after CMV antigen stimulation. This TCR was sampled from a human donor in good health (CMV status not recorded). Some clones in this sample may be carry-over from other donors' samples. The CDR3 DNA is TGTGCCAGCAGCTTGGGGTGGGGGGGGAGCTACGAGCAGTACTTC. This gives the protein CASSLGWGGSYEQYF.